Listed below are T cell receptor beta chains from one sample, sequenced in a study of T cell repertoires in cytomegalovirus infection. Via MiXCR, TCRdb re-called the reads, giving one row per CDR3 protein. The sample lists roughly 990,000 distinct CDR3 sequences; approximately 33% were seen once. These TCRs' antigens remain unknown. The sequences come from cultured CD8+ T cells from PBMCs, collected from culture after CMV antigen stimulation. The receptor source for this set is a human donor in good health (CMV status not recorded). Some clones in this sample may be carry-over from other donors' samples. Both conserved end residues are part of each CDR3. The D gene is left open where the match is weak. A row's size may be missing; if present it is once, few, many or a size class.

J gene: TRBJ2-1; D gene: .; V gene: TRBV10-3; clone size: few; CDR3 length: 16; CDR3 protein: CAISEPDRRSYNEQFF; CDR3 DNA: TGTGCCATCAGTGAGCCGGACAGACGCTCCTACAATGAGCAGTTCTTC
J gene: TRBJ1-2; D gene: .; V gene: TRBV9; clone size: .; CDR3 length: 13; CDR3 protein: CASSVVSGDGYTF; CDR3 DNA: TGTGCCAGCAGCGTAGTAAGTGGAGACGGCTACACCTTC
J gene: TRBJ2-5; D gene: .; V gene: TRBV15; clone size: .; CDR3 length: 15; CDR3 protein: CATSSGTPWVETQYF; CDR3 DNA: TGTGCCACCAGCAGCGGGACTCCTTGGGTGGAGACCCAGTACTTC
J gene: TRBJ2-1; D gene: TRBD2; V gene: TRBV4-1; clone size: .; CDR3 length: 15; CDR3 protein: CASRDLAGPSKEQFF; CDR3 DNA: TGCGCCAGCAGGGATCTAGCGGGGCCGTCCAAAGAGCAGTTCTTC
J gene: TRBJ1-1; D gene: .; V gene: TRBV5-1; clone size: few; CDR3 length: 15; CDR3 protein: CASSLLGQTNTEAFF; CDR3 DNA: TGCGCCAGCAGCTTGCTTGGGCAGACCAACACTGAAGCTTTCTTT
J gene: TRBJ1-1; D gene: TRBD1; V gene: TRBV7-6; clone size: many; CDR3 length: 16; CDR3 protein: CASTSMTGERRTEAFF; CDR3 DNA: TGTGCCAGCACCTCAATGACAGGGGAGAGGAGGACTGAAGCTTTCTTT
J gene: TRBJ1-1; D gene: TRBD1; V gene: TRBV12-5; clone size: .; CDR3 length: 16; CDR3 protein: CASGLVPPRQGPEAFF; CDR3 DNA: TGTGCTAGTGGTTTGGTACCCCCCCGACAGGGCCCTGAAGCTTTCTTT
J gene: TRBJ1-3; D gene: .; V gene: TRBV7-4; clone size: .; CDR3 length: 15; CDR3 protein: CASSPTPGSGNTIYF; CDR3 DNA: TGTGCCAGCAGCCCTACTCCCGGCTCTGGAAACACCATATATTTT
J gene: TRBJ2-3; D gene: .; V gene: TRBV6-5; clone size: .; CDR3 length: 14; CDR3 protein: CASRTVPSTDTQYF; CDR3 DNA: TGTGCCAGCCGGACTGTCCCTAGCACAGATACGCAGTATTTT
J gene: TRBJ2-5; D gene: TRBD2; V gene: TRBV7-9; clone size: .; CDR3 length: 16; CDR3 protein: CTSSLIGAGGQETQYF; CDR3 DNA: TGTACCAGCAGCTTAATTGGGGCGGGGGGACAAGAGACCCAGTACTTC
J gene: TRBJ2-3; D gene: .; V gene: TRBV29-1; clone size: once; CDR3 length: 12; CDR3 protein: CSVPLGTDTQYF; CDR3 DNA: TGCAGCGTTCCTCTGGGCACAGATACGCAGTATTTT
J gene: TRBJ2-1; D gene: .; V gene: TRBV19; clone size: .; CDR3 length: 17; CDR3 protein: CASSPRTTGISHNEQFF; CDR3 DNA: TGTGCCAGTAGTCCCCGGACCACAGGGATTTCCCACAATGAGCAGTTCTTC
J gene: TRBJ1-1; D gene: .; V gene: TRBV20-1; clone size: few; CDR3 length: 16; CDR3 protein: CSARDLNRALNTEAFF; CDR3 DNA: TGCAGTGCTAGAGATCTAAACAGGGCGTTGAACACTGAAGCTTTCTTT
J gene: TRBJ2-1; D gene: .; V gene: TRBV7-8; clone size: .; CDR3 length: 12; CDR3 protein: CASTFSDNEQFF; CDR3 DNA: TGTGCCAGCACTTTTTCGGACAATGAGCAGTTCTTC
J gene: TRBJ2-1; D gene: TRBD1; V gene: TRBV29-1; clone size: .; CDR3 length: 13; CDR3 protein: CSAGQGIFNEQFF; CDR3 DNA: TGCAGCGCGGGACAGGGGATCTTCAATGAGCAGTTCTTC
J gene: TRBJ1-2; D gene: .; V gene: TRBV12-3/TRBV12-4; clone size: .; CDR3 length: 17; CDR3 protein: CASSLPRTEWSYYGYTF; CDR3 DNA: TGTGCCAGCAGTTTACCGCGGACGGAGTGGAGTTACTATGGCTACACCTTC
J gene: TRBJ2-1; D gene: TRBD1; V gene: TRBV7-6; clone size: many; CDR3 length: 16; CDR3 protein: CASTLTRDRAANEQFF; CDR3 DNA: TGTGCCAGCACCTTAACGCGGGACAGGGCCGCCAATGAGCAGTTCTTC
J gene: TRBJ1-4; D gene: .; V gene: TRBV4-1; clone size: few; CDR3 length: 15; CDR3 protein: CASSQVSDLNEKLFF; CDR3 DNA: TGCGCCAGCAGCCAAGTCTCAGACCTTAATGAAAAACTGTTTTTT
J gene: TRBJ1-6; D gene: .; V gene: TRBV5-4; clone size: .; CDR3 length: 14; CDR3 protein: CASSLPHGSSPLHF; CDR3 DNA: TGTGCCAGCAGCTTGCCCCACGGGAGTTCACCCCTCCACTTT
J gene: TRBJ1-2; D gene: TRBD1; V gene: TRBV6-2/TRBV6-3; clone size: few; CDR3 length: 15; CDR3 protein: CASSAATGDTYGYTF; CDR3 DNA: TGTGCCAGCAGTGCCGCGACAGGGGATACCTATGGCTACACCTTC
J gene: TRBJ2-1; D gene: .; V gene: TRBV27; clone size: .; CDR3 length: 16; CDR3 protein: CASSLSKGGAYNEQFF; CDR3 DNA: TGTGCCAGCAGTTTATCGAAGGGGGGTGCCTACAATGAGCAGTTCTTC
J gene: TRBJ2-7; D gene: .; V gene: TRBV6-1; clone size: .; CDR3 length: 18; CDR3 protein: CASSEEGRTQRGNYEQYF; CDR3 DNA: TGTGCCAGCAGTGAAGAGGGGCGCACCCAGCGCGGGAACTACGAGCAGTACTTC
J gene: TRBJ2-3; D gene: .; V gene: TRBV7-9; clone size: many; CDR3 length: 18; CDR3 protein: CASSGRPRDGAPTDTQYF; CDR3 DNA: TGTGCCAGCAGCGGGCGTCCCAGGGACGGAGCCCCCACAGATACGCAGTATTTT
J gene: TRBJ2-1; D gene: TRBD2; V gene: TRBV4-1; clone size: many; CDR3 length: 15; CDR3 protein: CASSPLAGSYNEQFF; CDR3 DNA: TGCGCCAGCAGCCCGCTAGCGGGGTCCTACAATGAGCAGTTCTTC
J gene: TRBJ1-2; D gene: .; V gene: TRBV12-3/TRBV12-4; clone size: .; CDR3 length: 14; CDR3 protein: CASRPSGDRNGYTF; CDR3 DNA: TGTGCCAGCAGGCCCTCGGGAGATCGGAATGGCTACACCTTC
J gene: TRBJ2-1; D gene: .; V gene: TRBV11-2; clone size: many; CDR3 length: 16; CDR3 protein: CASSSFRVSGYNEQFF; CDR3 DNA: TGTGCCAGCAGCTCCTTCCGGGTCTCCGGATACAATGAGCAGTTCTTC
J gene: TRBJ1-5; D gene: .; V gene: TRBV5-3; clone size: few; CDR3 length: 14; CDR3 protein: CAGTTDEARQPQHF; CDR3 DNA: TGTGCCGGAACAACTGACGAGGCTCGCCAGCCCCAGCATTTT
J gene: TRBJ2-7; D gene: TRBD1; V gene: TRBV12-3/TRBV12-4; clone size: .; CDR3 length: 15; CDR3 protein: CASSLPGQGIYEQYF; CDR3 DNA: TGTGCCAGCAGTCTCCCGGGACAGGGTATCTACGAGCAGTACTTC
J gene: TRBJ2-3; D gene: TRBD1; V gene: TRBV7-1; clone size: .; CDR3 length: 16; CDR3 protein: CASSDPTGKSTDTQYF; CDR3 DNA: TGTGCCAGCAGCGACCCGACAGGGAAAAGCACAGATACGCAGTATTTT
J gene: TRBJ2-7; D gene: .; V gene: TRBV20-1; clone size: few; CDR3 length: 9; CDR3 protein: CSANNEQYF; CDR3 DNA: TGCAGTGCTAACAACGAGCAGTACTTC
J gene: TRBJ2-2; D gene: .; V gene: TRBV12-5; clone size: many; CDR3 length: 14; CDR3 protein: CASGFKRSTGELFF; CDR3 DNA: TGTGCTAGTGGTTTCAAACGATCCACCGGGGAGCTGTTTTTT
J gene: TRBJ2-3; D gene: TRBD2; V gene: TRBV6-5; clone size: .; CDR3 length: 16; CDR3 protein: CASSPTSGVGRDTQYF; CDR3 DNA: TGTGCCAGCAGTCCGACTAGCGGGGTCGGTAGAGATACGCAGTATTTT
J gene: TRBJ1-5; D gene: .; V gene: TRBV27; clone size: few; CDR3 length: 18; CDR3 protein: CASSFVAGGGYSNQPQHF; CDR3 DNA: TGTGCCAGCAGTTTTGTGGCAGGCGGTGGGTATAGCAATCAGCCCCAGCATTTT
J gene: TRBJ2-1; D gene: TRBD2; V gene: TRBV4-1; clone size: .; CDR3 length: 15; CDR3 protein: CASTFSGSSYNEQFF; CDR3 DNA: TGCGCCAGCACTTTTAGCGGGTCCTCCTACAATGAGCAGTTCTTC
J gene: TRBJ2-5; D gene: TRBD2; V gene: TRBV28; clone size: few; CDR3 length: 13; CDR3 protein: CASRAGEGETQYF; CDR3 DNA: TGTGCCAGCAGAGCCGGGGAGGGAGAGACCCAGTACTTC
J gene: TRBJ2-5; D gene: .; V gene: TRBV7-6; clone size: .; CDR3 length: 15; CDR3 protein: CASSWAGSTKETQYF; CDR3 DNA: TGTGCCAGCAGCTGGGCAGGGTCCACGAAAGAGACCCAGTACTTC
J gene: TRBJ2-1; D gene: .; V gene: TRBV7-6; clone size: few; CDR3 length: 15; CDR3 protein: CASSLEAGANNEQFF; CDR3 DNA: TGTGCCAGCAGCTTAGAGGCAGGGGCCAACAATGAGCAGTTCTTC
J gene: TRBJ1-1; D gene: .; V gene: TRBV6-5; clone size: few; CDR3 length: 17; CDR3 protein: CASSYSARGDGNTEAFF; CDR3 DNA: TGTGCCAGCAGTTACTCTGCGCGGGGCGACGGGAACACTGAAGCTTTCTTT
J gene: TRBJ2-1; D gene: .; V gene: TRBV4-3; clone size: .; CDR3 length: 15; CDR3 protein: CASSQISSIYNEQFF; CDR3 DNA: TGCGCCAGCAGCCAGATATCCAGCATTTACAATGAGCAGTTCTTC
J gene: TRBJ1-1; D gene: .; V gene: TRBV6-5; clone size: many; CDR3 length: 13; CDR3 protein: CASSYSSGSEAFF; CDR3 DNA: TGTGCCAGCAGTTACTCGAGCGGCTCAGAAGCTTTCTTT
J gene: TRBJ1-1; D gene: .; V gene: TRBV4-2; clone size: .; CDR3 length: 16; CDR3 protein: CASSQDSGGGNTEAFF; CDR3 DNA: TGTGCCAGCAGCCAAGATTCTGGGGGCGGGAACACTGAAGCTTTCTTT
J gene: TRBJ2-5; D gene: .; V gene: TRBV29-1; clone size: .; CDR3 length: 12; CDR3 protein: CSVEGQNGAQYF; CDR3 DNA: TGCAGCGTGGAAGGTCAGAACGGGGCCCAGTACTTC
J gene: TRBJ2-7; D gene: .; V gene: TRBV7-9; clone size: .; CDR3 length: 13; CDR3 protein: CASRDRQTYEQYF; CDR3 DNA: TGTGCCAGCAGGGATAGACAGACCTACGAGCAGTACTTC
J gene: TRBJ2-3; D gene: TRBD1; V gene: TRBV7-3; clone size: few; CDR3 length: 15; CDR3 protein: CASSPGQGVTDTQYF; CDR3 DNA: TGTGCCAGCAGCCCCGGACAGGGGGTGACAGATACGCAGTATTTT
J gene: TRBJ1-3; D gene: .; V gene: TRBV19; clone size: .; CDR3 length: 11; CDR3 protein: CASTWEGTIYF; CDR3 DNA: TGTGCCAGTACTTGGGAAGGCACCATATATTTT
J gene: TRBJ1-6; D gene: .; V gene: TRBV10-2; clone size: .; CDR3 length: 16; CDR3 protein: CASTEDSSSYNSPLHF; CDR3 DNA: TGCGCCAGTACTGAGGACAGCAGCTCCTATAATTCACCCCTCCACTTT